This T cell receptor (beta chain) was found in a study of T cells in women clearing cervical HPV infection. V lost 2 bases, J lost 2 bases, and 13 bases lay in between. The CDR3 is made up of 16 amino acids. The germline gives CDR1 SNHLY, CDR2 FYNNEI. A remark on this clone: The read is 3 residues too short to cover the CDR3 end, so that end is filled in from the germline J gene.

Sequenced by immunoSEQ multiplex PCR; TCRdb stores in-frame clones only, minus some. The sample's table shows roughly 35,000 clones. Input material: blood buffy coat. The sequence derives from a woman between 18 and 70 years old with a cervical HPV16 infection that either progressed to CIN3+ or cleared (not recorded which). The rearrangement links TRBV2 to TRBJ1-5; D gene uncertain. The sequenced part of the CDR3 DNA is TGTGCCAGCAGTGAACGGGGAGTTGGCGGCAATCAGCCC. This codes for CASSERGVGGNQP. The full CDR3 reads CASSERGVGGNQPQHF.